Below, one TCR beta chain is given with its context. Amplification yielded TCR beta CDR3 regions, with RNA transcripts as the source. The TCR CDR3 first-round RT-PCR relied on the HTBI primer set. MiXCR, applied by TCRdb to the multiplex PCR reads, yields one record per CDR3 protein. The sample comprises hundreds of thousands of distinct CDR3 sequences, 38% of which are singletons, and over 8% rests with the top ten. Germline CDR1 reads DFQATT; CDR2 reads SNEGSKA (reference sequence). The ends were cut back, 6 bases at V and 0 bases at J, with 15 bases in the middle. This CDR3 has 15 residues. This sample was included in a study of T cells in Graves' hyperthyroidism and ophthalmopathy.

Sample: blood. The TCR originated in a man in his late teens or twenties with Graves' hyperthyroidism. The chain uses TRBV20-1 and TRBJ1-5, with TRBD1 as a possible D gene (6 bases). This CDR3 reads CSAEQGAGSNQPQHF. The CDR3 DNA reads TGCAGTGCAGAACAGGGAGCGGGTAGCAATCAGCCCCAGCATTTT.